This T cell receptor beta chain was sequenced during a study of blood T cell repertoires in COVID-19. Overall study: The origin of the acute and convalescent COVID-19 samples was the United States, Italy and Spain. The cDNA or gDNA used as material had been derived from T cells, B-cell-depleted T cells, or PBMCs.

The assay was immunoSEQ multiplex PCR, and TCRdb's table has in-frame clones only and misses some. Counted here are 260,000 or so clones, roughly 87% occurring once; the ten biggest clones make up 2.5% to 3%. The trim removed 8 bases at V and 5 bases at J, leaving 8 bases unmatched. This CDR3 has 14 amino acids. Germline V gives CDR1 MNHEY, CDR2 SMNVEV (reference sequence). Sequencing input: PBMCs or T cells enriched from blood (not recorded which). The rearrangement links TRBV27 to TRBJ2-2, with 7 bases matching TRBD1. The sequence derives from a woman in her thirties with acute COVID-19. The CDR3 nucleotides read TGTGCCAGCGGCAAAGGGGGCCGTACCGGGGAGCTGTTTTTT. As protein: CASGKGGRTGELFF.